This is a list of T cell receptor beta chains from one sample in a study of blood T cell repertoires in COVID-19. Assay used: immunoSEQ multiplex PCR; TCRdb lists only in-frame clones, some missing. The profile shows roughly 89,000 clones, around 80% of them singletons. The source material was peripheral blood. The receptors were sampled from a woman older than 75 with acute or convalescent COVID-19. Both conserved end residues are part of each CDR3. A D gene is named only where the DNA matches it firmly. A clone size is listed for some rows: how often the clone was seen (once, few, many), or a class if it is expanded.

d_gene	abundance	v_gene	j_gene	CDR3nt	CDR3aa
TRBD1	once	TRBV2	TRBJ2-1	TGTGCCAGCAGGAAGGACAGGGCTTTGAATGAGCAGTTCTTC	CASRKDRALNEQFF
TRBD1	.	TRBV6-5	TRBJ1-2	TGTGCCAGCAGGGACAGGGCTGGGAATGGCTACACCTTC	CASRDRAGNGYTF
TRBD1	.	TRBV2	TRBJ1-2	TGTGCCAGCAGTGACCGGACAGGTGATTATGGCTACACCTTC	CASSDRTGDYGYTF
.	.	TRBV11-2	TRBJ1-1	TGTGCCAGCACCACCAGGGCAGGCGGGGGGCCAGAGGGAAACACTGAAGCTTTCTTT	CASTTRAGGGPEGNTEAFF
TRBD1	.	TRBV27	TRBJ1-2	TGTGCCAGCAGTCCCGACAGGGCCTATGGCTACACCTTC	CASSPDRAYGYTF
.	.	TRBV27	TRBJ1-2	TGTGCCAGCAGTTTAGGGAGTGTGCGGGACTATGGCTACACCTTC	CASSLGSVRDYGYTF
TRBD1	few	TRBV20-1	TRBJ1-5	TGCAGTGCTAGTGGGGACAGGGAAAATCAGCCCCAGCATTTT	CSASGDRENQPQHF
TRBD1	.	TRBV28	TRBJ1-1	TGTGCCAGCTCACCGGGACAGGGGAGGACTGAAGCTTTCTTT	CASSPGQGRTEAFF
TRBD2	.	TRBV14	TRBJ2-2	TGTGCCAGCAGCCGGACTAGCGGGGTAGATAACACCGGGGAGCTGTTTTTT	CASSRTSGVDNTGELFF
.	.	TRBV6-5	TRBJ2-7	TGTGCCACCGGATACAGATCCGCCTACGAGCAGTACTTC	CATGYRSAYEQYF
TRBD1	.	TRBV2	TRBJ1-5	TGTGCCAGCACCGACAGGGTTAGCAATCAGCCCCAGCATTTT	CASTDRVSNQPQHF
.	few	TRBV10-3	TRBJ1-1	TGTGCCATCACCGCGCTCATGAACACTGAAGCTTTCTTT	CAITALMNTEAFF
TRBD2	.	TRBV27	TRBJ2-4	TGTGCCAGCACCCCCGAGGCTAGCGGGGGGTACAACATTCAGTACTTC	CASTPEASGGYNIQYF
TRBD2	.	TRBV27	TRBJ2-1	TGTGCCAGCCACTCTAGCGGGGCATACAATGAGCAGTTCTTC	CASHSSGAYNEQFF
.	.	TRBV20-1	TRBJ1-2	TGCAGTGCTGGAGTCAATTATGGCTACACCTTC	CSAGVNYGYTF
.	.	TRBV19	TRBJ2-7	TGTGCCAGTAGTATCAGGGGCGGCGAGCAGTACTTC	CASSIRGGEQYF
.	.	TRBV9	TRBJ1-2	TGTGCCAGCAGCGTACAGGGCCTTAACTATGGCTACACCTTC	CASSVQGLNYGYTF
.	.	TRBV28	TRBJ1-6	TGTGCCAGCAGCGTTGGGGGGGATAATTCACCCCTCCACTTT	CASSVGGDNSPLHF
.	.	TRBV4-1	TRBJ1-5	TGCGCCAGCAGCCAAGTGAGCCGCTTCAATCAGCCCCAGCATTTT	CASSQVSRFNQPQHF
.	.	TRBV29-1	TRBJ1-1	TGCAGCGGGGTGGCGGGGTTAGAAGCTTTCTTT	CSGVAGLEAFF
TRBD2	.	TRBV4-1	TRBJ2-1	TGCGCCAGCAGCCAAACGCTAGCGGGGGGGGCTTCGGATGAGCAGTTCTTC	CASSQTLAGGASDEQFF
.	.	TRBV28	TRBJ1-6	TGTGCCAGCAGTCCACCTCGGGTAGGCTATAATTCACCCCTCCACTTT	CASSPPRVGYNSPLHF
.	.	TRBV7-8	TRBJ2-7	TGTGCCATCCAGAGACTAGACAGGGCCTACGAGCAGTACTTC	CAIQRLDRAYEQYF
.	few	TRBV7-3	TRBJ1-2	TGTGCCAGCAGCTTCTTGCAGATCTATGGCTACACCTTC	CASSFLQIYGYTF
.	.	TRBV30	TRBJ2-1	TGTGCCTGGAGTGTCAAGACTAGGGGTTCTCTGGAGCAGTTCTTC	CAWSVKTRGSLEQFF
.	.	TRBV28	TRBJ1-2	TGTGCCAGCAGTTTATTGGGGGCCTCAACTAACTATGGCTACACCTTC	CASSLLGASTNYGYTF
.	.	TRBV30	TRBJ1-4	TGTGCCTGGAGTGGGGGGGATATTCGGCTGATTAATGAAAAACTGTTTTTT	CAWSGGDIRLINEKLFF
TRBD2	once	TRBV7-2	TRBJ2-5	TGTGCCAGCAGCTTCGCGGGCGGGGGGGCCCCCCAAGAGACCCAGTACTTC	CASSFAGGGAPQETQYF
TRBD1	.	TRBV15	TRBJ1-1	TGTGCCACCAGCGGCAGACAGGGGGCCGGGGAAGCTTTCTTT	CATSGRQGAGEAFF
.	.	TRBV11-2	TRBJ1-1	TGTGCCAGCAGCTTAGACAGGAACACTGAAGCTTTCTTT	CASSLDRNTEAFF
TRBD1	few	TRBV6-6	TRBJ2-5	TGTGCCAGCAGTCGGGACAGGGTGCAAGAGACCCAGTACTTC	CASSRDRVQETQYF
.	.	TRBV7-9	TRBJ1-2	TGTGCCAGCAGCTTAGGGGGCGCGGATCATGGCTACACCTTC	CASSLGGADHGYTF
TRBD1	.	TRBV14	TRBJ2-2	TGTGCCAGCAGCACAGGGGGCCGTACCGGGGAGCTGTTTTTT	CASSTGGRTGELFF